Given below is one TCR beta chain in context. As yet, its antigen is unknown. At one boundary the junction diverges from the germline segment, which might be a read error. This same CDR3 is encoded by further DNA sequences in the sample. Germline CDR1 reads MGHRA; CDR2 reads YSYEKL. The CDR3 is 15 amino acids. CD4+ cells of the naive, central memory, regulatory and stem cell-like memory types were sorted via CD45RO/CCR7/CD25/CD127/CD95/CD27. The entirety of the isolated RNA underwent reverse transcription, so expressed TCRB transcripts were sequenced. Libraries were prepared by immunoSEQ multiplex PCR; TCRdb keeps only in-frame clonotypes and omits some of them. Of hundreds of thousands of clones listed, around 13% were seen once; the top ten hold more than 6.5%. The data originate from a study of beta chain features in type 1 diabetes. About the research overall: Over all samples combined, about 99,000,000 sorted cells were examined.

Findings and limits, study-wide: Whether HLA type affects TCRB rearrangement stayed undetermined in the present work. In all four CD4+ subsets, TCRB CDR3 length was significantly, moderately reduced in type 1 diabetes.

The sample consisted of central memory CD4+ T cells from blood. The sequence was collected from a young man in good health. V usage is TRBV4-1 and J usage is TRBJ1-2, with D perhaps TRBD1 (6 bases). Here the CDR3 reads CASSQTASGDYGYTF. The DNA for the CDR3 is TGTGCCAGCAGCCAAACCGCCTCAGGGGACTATGGCTACACCTTC.